A single sample gave rise to the 5 T cell receptor beta chains below, sequenced in a study of blood T cell repertoires in COVID-19. Sequencing used immunoSEQ multiplex PCR; TCRdb keeps in-frame clones, though not all of them. The data show 250,000 to 300,000 clones, 75% to 95% seen once. The specimen sequenced was PBMCs or T cells enriched from blood (not recorded which). Every receptor here comes from a woman aged 30 to 39 who had recovered from COVID-19.

The chain carries TRBV5-5 and TRBJ1-6; D may be TRBD1 (6 bases). CDR1 and CDR2 from the germline V gene are SGHKS and YYEKEE (reference sequence). V was cut by 4 bases and J by 7 bases, with 15 bases left in between. This CDR3 region has 15 residues. As DNA, the CDR3 is TGTGCCAGCAGCCAAAAGACAGGTTGGAATTCACCCCTCCACTTT. Translation: CASSQKTGWNSPLHF. The full variable domain, in which reference TRBV5-5 and TRBJ1-6 provide the parts outside the CDR3, is DAGVTQSPTHLIKTRGQQVTLRCSPISGHKSVSWYQQVLGQGPQFIFQYYEKEERGRGNFPDRFSARQFPNYSSELNVNALLLGDSALYLCASSQKTGWNSPLHFGNGTRLTVT.

The V gene is TRBV6-5, the J gene TRBJ1-1, with D unresolved. Germline assignment: CDR1 MNHEY and CDR2 SVGAGI. This CDR3 contains 14 residues. Trimming took off 0 bases at V and 4 bases at J, with 9 bases between the two ends. CDR3 sequence: CASSYSGRSTEAFF. The DNA of the CDR3 is TGTGCCAGCAGTTACTCGGGCAGGTCCACTGAAGCTTTCTTT.

This chain joins TRBV6-6 and TRBJ1-2, with 7 bases that match TRBD1. The CDR3 covers 13 residues. Trimming removed 4 bases from V and 5 bases from J; junction bases left unmatched: 4. Germline V lookup: CDR1 MNHNY, CDR2 SVGAGI (reference sequence). In DNA form, the CDR3 reads TGTGCCAGCAGTTCCGGGACAGAATATGGCTACACCTTC. Translated, it gives CASSSGTEYGYTF.

V usage is TRBV10-2 and J usage is TRBJ2-7; the D gene is possibly TRBD2 (5 bases). This CDR3 contains 15 residues. V lost 2 bases, J lost 7 bases, and 18 bases lay in between. Per the germline V gene, CDR1 is WSHSY and CDR2 is SAAADI. CDR3 protein: CASSEVQIHSGEQYF. Written as DNA, the CDR3 is TGCGCCAGCAGTGAGGTGCAGATCCACTCGGGGGAGCAGTACTTC.

CDR3 amino acids: CASSFLGQGIGVDGYTF. Written as DNA, the CDR3 is TGTGCCAGCAGCTTTTTGGGACAGGGGATAGGAGTCGATGGCTACACCTTC. The chain is built from TRBV5-6 and TRBJ1-2; 10 bases are shared with TRBD1. Germline V lookup: CDR1 SGHDT, CDR2 YYEEEE. This CDR3 has 17 residues. The trim removed 2 bases at V and 6 bases at J, leaving 13 bases unmatched.